This TCR beta chain was sequenced in a study of shared clonotypes between healthy human individuals. A note on this clone: Its target is unknown.

How the authors handled the data: Quality scores were absent from the junction-only immunoSEQ sequences, so filtering differed. Libraries were prepared by immunoSEQ multiplex PCR; TCRdb keeps only in-frame clonotypes and omits some of them. V, J and clone size reflect that table, while D and trimming were determined from the DNA. The sample includes about 480,000 clones, over 60% of them seen just once. V dropped 9 bases and J dropped 5; count of bases not matched to a gene: 8. Germline-derived CDR1 and CDR2 are SNHLY and FYNNEI. This CDR3 has 13 residues. General study points: Only blood underwent sampling, and tissue repertoires likely differ.

Donors, healthy HIV-negative adults, lacked recent acute infections or vaccinations. Caucasian adults living in Nashville, Tennessee, provided all samples. The origin of this receptor is a middle-aged woman in good health. Some clones in this sample may be carry-over from other donors' samples. The chain links TRBV2 to TRBJ1-1; 8 bases align to TRBD1. The material sequenced was PBMCs. The CDR3 nucleotides are TGTGCCAGAGTGGACAGGGCTTATACTGAAGCTTTCTTT. This sequence encodes CARVDRAYTEAFF.